Below, 30 T cell receptor beta chains from the same sample are listed, as sequenced in a study of blood T cell repertoires in COVID-19. Assay used: immunoSEQ multiplex PCR; TCRdb lists only in-frame clones, some missing. The sample contains 120,000 to 150,000 clones, approximately 91% of which appear only once. The sample comprised peripheral blood. The receptors come from a man in his forties or fifties with active or convalescent COVID-19.

The chain recombines TRBV4-1 with TRBJ2-1; 14 positions match TRBD2. The CDR3 sequence is 19 residues long. Germline lookup yields CDR1 MGHRA and CDR2 YSYEKL. V lost 4 bases and J lost 0; bases outside the gene matches: 8. DNA of the CDR3: TGCGCCAGCAGCCCACAGGGGACTAGCGGGAGCGGCTCCTACAATGAGCAGTTCTTC. Amino acids: CASSPQGTSGSGSYNEQFF.

The rearrangement uses TRBV27 and TRBJ1-4; 12 bases agree with TRBD1. The V gene's germline CDR1 is MNHEY and CDR2 SMNVEV (reference sequence). The V and J ends lost 3 bases and 6 bases, in that order; junction bases with no gene match: 2. The CDR3 extends over 15 amino acids. CDR3 nucleotide sequence: TGTGCCAGCAGTTTCCGGGACAGGGGGCATGAAAAACTGTTTTTT. Its protein is CASSFRDRGHEKLFF.

The chain is built from TRBV2 and TRBJ2-4; 9 bases are a match to TRBD2. The CDR3 extends over 17 amino acids. Germline lookup yields CDR1 SNHLY and CDR2 FYNNEI. Trimming removed 7 bases from V and 0 bases from J; junction bases left unmatched: 10. CDR3 nucleotide sequence: TGTGCCAGCATCCGGGGGGGACTAGCAGAAGCCAAAAACATTCAGTACTTC. This sequence encodes CASIRGGLAEAKNIQYF.

This sequence joins TRBV5-1 and TRBJ2-5; D unresolved. CDR3 length: 13 amino acids. With 1 base removed from V and 2 bases from J, the gap between germline ends came to 6 bases. Per the germline V gene, CDR1 is SGHRS and CDR2 is YFSETQ. CDR3 in DNA: TGCGCCAGCAGCTTGTTTCCGCAAGAGACCCAGTACTTC. Its protein product is CASSLFPQETQYF.

The gene calls are TRBV20-1 and TRBJ2-5; D is undetermined. The CDR3 contains 9 residues. Germline V lookup: CDR1 DFQATT, CDR2 SNEGSKA (reference sequence). Written as DNA, the CDR3 is TGCAGACCCGGGTCCACCCAGTACTTC. It encodes CRPGSTQYF.

This chain connects TRBV5-4 to TRBJ2-3; the match to TRBD2 covers 7 bases. V trimming: 0 bases; J trimming: 0 bases; junction bases outside the gene matches: 4. This CDR3 spans 16 amino acids. CDR1 and CDR2 from the germline V gene are SGHNT and YYREEE (reference sequence). Here the CDR3 DNA reads TGTGCCAGCAGCTTGGGACTAGCAATTAGCACAGATACGCAGTATTTT. This gives the protein CASSLGLAISTDTQYF.

The V gene is TRBV6-1, the J gene TRBJ1-2; 7 nucleotides line up with TRBD1. Germline CDR1 is MNHNS and CDR2 is SASEGT. This CDR3 contains 15 residues. The J segment lost 4 bases and the V segment lost 1 base, leaving 6 bases of the junction unmatched. CDR3 sequence: CASSEESGQSYGYTF. CDR3 in DNA: TGTGCCAGCAGTGAAGAATCGGGACAGTCCTATGGCTACACCTTC.

The V and J genes are TRBV11-2 and TRBJ2-7, with D hard to call. V lost 1 base and J lost 4, with 14 bases in between. This CDR3 is built from 15 residues. The germline gives CDR1 SGHAT, CDR2 FQNNGV. CDR3 region: CASSLGVSPMYEQYF. The CDR3 bases are TGTGCCAGCAGCTTAGGGGTTAGCCCCATGTACGAGCAGTACTTC.

In this sample, this clone turned up once. The V call is TRBV28, the J call TRBJ2-7, with D unclear. Trimming took 10 bases from V and 1 from J, leaving 17 bases between them. This CDR3 comprises 14 residues. From germline, CDR1 is MDHEN and CDR2 SYDVKM. The CDR3 spells CATMLIGGSYEQYF. The CDR3 DNA is TGTGCCACCATGCTCATCGGCGGATCCTACGAGCAGTACTTC.

The rearrangement joins TRBV6-6 to TRBJ1-2; D gene ambiguous. This CDR3 region has 12 residues. Germline values: CDR1 MNHNY, CDR2 SVGAGI (reference sequence). V shed 7 bases and J shed 5 bases, with 11 bases lying between them. The CDR3 region is CASTHESYGYTF. Written as DNA, the CDR3 is TGTGCCAGCACTCACGAGAGTTATGGCTACACCTTC.

The V gene is TRBV13, the J gene TRBJ2-3; 7 positions match TRBD2. Trimming took 1 base from V and 6 from J; bases not matched to a gene: 10. CDR1 and CDR2 (germline): PRHDT, FYEKMQ (reference sequence). CDR3 length: 16 residues. The chain's CDR3 is CASSLEERLAGDTQYF. For the CDR3, the DNA is TGTGCCAGCAGCTTAGAAGAGCGACTAGCTGGCGATACGCAGTATTTT.

V gene TRBV9 combines with J gene TRBJ2-2; 8 bases map to TRBD1. The CDR3 is 15 amino acids. Unmatched junction bases numbered 4, after V lost 0 bases and J lost 6 bases. CDR1 is SGDLS and CDR2 is YYNGEE in the germline V gene. The CDR3 loop reads CASSVVQGASGELFF. The CDR3 nucleotides are TGTGCCAGCAGCGTAGTGCAGGGGGCATCCGGGGAGCTGTTTTTT.

The chain has TRBV6-5 and TRBJ2-7; D is unresolved. V was pared by 8 bases and J by 3 bases, with 14 bases between. Germline V CDR1 and CDR2: MNHEY, SVGAGI. This CDR3 is 13 amino acids long. This CDR3 reads CASGTNSNYEQYF. In DNA, the CDR3 is TGTGCCAGCGGCACAAATTCCAACTACGAGCAGTACTTC.

The V call is TRBV20-1, the J call TRBJ2-7; 7 nucleotides align to TRBD1. This CDR3 comprises 13 residues. J gave up 2 bases and V 3 bases, and 4 bases lay outside the gene matches. CDR1 and CDR2 (germline): DFQATT, SNEGSKA (reference sequence). CDR3 in amino acids: CSASGQGAYEQYF. For the CDR3, the DNA is TGCAGTGCTAGTGGGCAGGGGGCCTACGAGCAGTACTTC.

The chain recombines TRBV28 with TRBJ1-6, with 10 bases fitting TRBD1. The V gene's germline CDR1 is MDHEN and CDR2 SYDVKM. Losses at the gene ends were 4 bases for V and 9 bases for J; bases not matched to a gene: 6. CDR3 length: 15 residues. CDR3 bases: TGTGCCAGCAGTTATCCGGGACAGGGGAGTTCACCCCTCCACTTT. Amino acid sequence: CASSYPGQGSSPLHF. Using reference TRBV28 and TRBJ1-6 for the parts outside the CDR3, the full variable domain is DVKVTQSSRYLVKRTGEKVFLECVQDMDHENMFWYRQDPGLGLRLIYFSYDVKMKEKGDIPEGYSVSREKKERFSLILESASTNQTSMYLCASSYPGQGSSPLHFGNGTRLTVT.

The chain joins TRBV6-5 to TRBJ1-5; 8 bases fit TRBD1. The germline V gene has CDR1 MNHEY and CDR2 SVGAGI. CDR3 size: 14 residues. Trimming cost V 6 bases and J 10 bases; bases outside gene matches: 11. The CDR3 protein is CASSPGQASHPQHF. The DNA for the CDR3 is TGTGCCAGCAGCCCGGGACAGGCCTCGCACCCCCAGCATTTT.

The V call is TRBV20-1, the J call TRBJ2-7, with 7 positions matching TRBD2. The CDR3 has 11 residues. Germline loops: CDR1 DFQATT, CDR2 SNEGSKA (reference sequence). Trimming took 6 bases from V and 3 from J; bases not matched to a gene: 2. This CDR3 is CSAGGVYEQYF. As DNA, the CDR3 is TGCAGTGCGGGGGGGGTCTACGAGCAGTACTTC.

The genes are TRBV5-4 and TRBJ2-1, with D uncertain. Trimming cost V 1 base and J 0 bases, with 8 bases left between them. The germline CDR1 and CDR2 sequences are SGHNT and YYREEE (reference sequence). The CDR3 is made up of 15 amino acids. The CDR3 DNA follows: TGTGCCAGCAGCTTGCTAGACTCCTCCTACAATGAGCAGTTCTTC. It specifies CASSLLDSSYNEQFF.

V usage is TRBV28 and J usage is TRBJ2-4, with TRBD1 matching 8 bases. The CDR3 totals 18 residues. The V gene end was trimmed by 6 bases and the J gene end by 1 base; junction bases not matched to a gene: 14. Germline V gives CDR1 MDHEN, CDR2 SYDVKM. In DNA, the CDR3 is TGTGCCAGCAGCCAGAACCACCTGACAGGGGTGGCCAAAAACATTCAGTACTTC. Protein sequence: CASSQNHLTGVAKNIQYF.

The rearrangement links TRBV5-4 to TRBJ2-1; the D is unclear. V was shortened by 4 bases and J by 8 bases, with 16 bases between the two germline ends. Per germline, CDR1 SGHNT and CDR2 YYREEE (reference sequence). The CDR3 extends over 14 amino acids. CDR3 amino acids: CASSDTPGSDEQFF. CDR3 sequence (DNA): TGTGCCAGCAGCGACACCCCCGGCTCGGATGAGCAGTTCTTC.

This clone was seen a single time. The chain couples TRBV7-9 to TRBJ1-4; maybe TRBD1 (6 bases). The CDR3 has 16 amino acids. Between the trimmed V and J ends, which lost 5 bases and 4 bases, there was a span of 17 bases. CDR1 is SEHNR, CDR2 FQNEAQ, per germline (reference sequence). In DNA form, the CDR3 reads TGTGCCAGCAGCATATATACAGGGAATCTTAATGAAAAACTGTTTTTT. It yields the protein CASSIYTGNLNEKLFF.

The chain couples TRBV4-3 to TRBJ2-3, with 11 bases lining up with TRBD2. The CDR3 is made up of 18 amino acids. The germline V gene has CDR1 LGHNA and CDR2 YSLEER. With V trimmed by 0 bases and J by 6 bases, 11 bases remained unmatched. CDR3 in DNA: TGCGCCAGCAGCCAAGACACTAGCGGGAGTCACCACGTGGATACGCAGTATTTT. Its translation: CASSQDTSGSHHVDTQYF.

The chain links TRBV6-5 to TRBJ1-2; the match to TRBD1 covers 9 bases. The junction had 2 bases not matched to a gene; V was cut back by 6 bases and J by 3 bases. The germline CDR1 and CDR2 sequences are MNHEY and SVGAGI. The length of the CDR3 is 13 residues. CDR3 protein: CASRGTGHYGYTF. The DNA of the CDR3 is TGTGCCAGCAGGGGGACAGGGCACTATGGCTACACCTTC.

The V call is TRBV10-3, the J call TRBJ2-7; TRBD2 matches at 9 bases. The junction had 7 bases not matched to a gene; V was cut back by 7 bases and J by 6 bases. The CDR3 extends over 13 amino acids. Germline CDR1 and CDR2: ENHRY and SYGVKD. The CDR3 loop is CAIMREGSAEQYF. For the CDR3, the DNA is TGTGCCATCATGCGGGAGGGGTCGGCCGAGCAGTACTTC.

The J gene is TRBJ1-5, the V gene TRBV6-5, with 8 positions matching TRBD1. The trim removed 6 bases at V and 0 bases at J, leaving 4 bases unmatched. From germline, CDR1 is MNHEY and CDR2 SVGAGI. This CDR3 region has 15 residues. CDR3 sequence: CASRDRENSNQPQHF. The CDR3 nucleotides are TGTGCCAGCAGGGACAGGGAAAATAGCAATCAGCCCCAGCATTTT.

This chain links TRBV2 with TRBJ2-3, with D possibly TRBD2 on 5 matching bases. The CDR3 is 12 amino acids. CDR1 and CDR2 (germline): SNHLY, FYNNEI. Deletions cut 7 bases from V and 4 bases from J, with 9 bases between. CDR3 sequence: CASKLRADTQYF. In DNA, the CDR3 is TGTGCCAGCAAGTTGCGGGCAGATACGCAGTATTTT.

The CDR3 bases are TGTGCCAGCAGACGGGCGGGTGATGAGCAGTTCTTC. This encodes CASRRAGDEQFF. The rearrangement joins TRBV2 to TRBJ2-1; perhaps TRBD2 as D (5 bases). V shed 6 bases and J shed 8 bases, with 11 bases lying between them. Germline V lookup: CDR1 SNHLY, CDR2 FYNNEI. There are 12 residues in the CDR3.

This chain connects TRBV5-4 to TRBJ2-5; D may be TRBD2 (6 bases). Deletions cut 0 bases from V and 2 bases from J, with 11 bases between. Germline loops: CDR1 SGHNT, CDR2 YYREEE (reference sequence). The CDR3 spans 15 residues. CDR3 sequence (DNA): TGTGCCAGCAGCTTGGGGGGGGACCTGCAAGAGACCCAGTACTTC. Its translation is CASSLGGDLQETQYF.

The chain recombines TRBV28 with TRBJ2-7, with D perhaps matching TRBD1 (6 bases). The V end lost 5 bases, the J end lost 3 bases, and 8 bases lay between the germline ends. CDR3 length: 12 residues. CDR1 is MDHEN, CDR2 SYDVKM, per germline. The chain's CDR3 is CASSPDSYEQYF. In DNA, the CDR3 is TGTGCCAGCAGTCCGGACAGCTACGAGCAGTACTTC.

The chain uses TRBV5-1 and TRBJ2-1; D might be TRBD2 (6 bases). This CDR3 spans 15 amino acids. V lost 4 bases and J 0 bases, leaving 11 bases between the germline ends. CDR1 and CDR2 from the germline V gene are SGHRS and YFSETQ. CDR3 DNA: TGCGCCAGCAGCAGTCGGGAGTCCTCCTACAATGAGCAGTTCTTC. It is translated as CASSSRESSYNEQFF.